In its sample, the clone carrying this T cell receptor (beta chain) was seen a few times. Antigen unknown. CDR1 is LGHDT, CDR2 YNNKEL, per germline (reference sequence). The length of the CDR3 is 17 residues. Germline trimming cut 0 bases from V and 3 bases from J; bases unmatched to any gene: 6. With a J-beta primer mix and a sample-barcoded 5' primer, a second PCR ran 7 to 11 cycles. MiXCR, run by TCRdb on the 5' RACE reads, gives a single entry per CDR3 protein. The sample includes nearly 1 million distinct CDR3 sequences, roughly 51% of them seen just once. These data belong to a study of blood T cells in healthy people across ages. Study-wide findings and caveats: Naive and antigen-experienced cells were not separated, limiting conclusive comparison.

This chain connects TRBV3-1 to TRBJ2-1; TRBD1 matches at 9 bases. Source material: blood. The sequence derives from an older woman in good health. The CDR3 bases are TGTGCCAGCAGCCAAGATTTAGGACAGGGGCTCTACAATGAGCAGTTCTTC. As protein: CASSQDLGQGLYNEQFF.